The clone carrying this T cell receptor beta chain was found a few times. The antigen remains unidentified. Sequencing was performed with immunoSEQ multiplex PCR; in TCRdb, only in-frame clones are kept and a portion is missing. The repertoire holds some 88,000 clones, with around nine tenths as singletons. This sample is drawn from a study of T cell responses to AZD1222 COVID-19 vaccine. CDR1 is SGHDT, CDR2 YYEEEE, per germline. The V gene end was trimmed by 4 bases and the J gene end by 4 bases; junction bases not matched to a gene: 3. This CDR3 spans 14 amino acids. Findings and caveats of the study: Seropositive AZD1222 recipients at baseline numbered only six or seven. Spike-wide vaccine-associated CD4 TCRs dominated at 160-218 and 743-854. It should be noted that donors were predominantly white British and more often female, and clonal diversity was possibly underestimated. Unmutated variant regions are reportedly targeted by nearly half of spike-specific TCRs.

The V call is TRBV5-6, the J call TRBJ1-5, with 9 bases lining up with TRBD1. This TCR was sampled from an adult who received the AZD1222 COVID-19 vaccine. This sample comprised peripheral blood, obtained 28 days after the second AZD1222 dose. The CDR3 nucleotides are TGTGCCAGCAGCATCGGGACAGGGAATCAGCCCCAGCATTTT. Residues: CASSIGTGNQPQHF.